Listed below are T cell receptor beta chains from one sample, sequenced in a study of blood T cell repertoires in COVID-19. The data were produced by immunoSEQ multiplex PCR, yet TCRdb's version contains in-frame clones alone and is incomplete. This table has over 150,000 clones, roughly four fifths appearing once. Sequencing used PBMCs or T cells enriched from blood (not recorded which). The receptors stem from a middle-aged man who had recovered from COVID-19. Both conserved end residues are part of each CDR3. A D gene is named only where the DNA matches it firmly. Expanded clones get a size class; other rows say once, few or many, or leave the size out.

j_gene: TRBJ2-7; v_gene: TRBV12-5; d_gene: TRBD1; abundance: many; CDR3nt: TGTGCTAGTGGCGGGGACAGGGCCTACGAGCAGTACTTC; CDR3aa: CASGGDRAYEQYF
j_gene: TRBJ2-5; v_gene: TRBV5-4; d_gene: TRBD2; abundance: -; CDR3nt: TGTGCCAGCAGCTGGCGGGAGAGCGGAGAGACCCAGTACTTC; CDR3aa: CASSWRESGETQYF
j_gene: TRBJ1-1; v_gene: TRBV7-2; d_gene: -; abundance: once; CDR3nt: TGTGCCAGCAGCCAGGGTGTGGGCACTGAAGCTTTCTTT; CDR3aa: CASSQGVGTEAFF
j_gene: TRBJ1-5; v_gene: TRBV19; d_gene: -; abundance: -; CDR3nt: TGTGCCAGTATAAATCGGGGAGGCAATCAGCCCCAGCATTTT; CDR3aa: CASINRGGNQPQHF
j_gene: TRBJ1-5; v_gene: TRBV4-3; d_gene: TRBD1; abundance: -; CDR3nt: TGCGCCAGCAGCCAAGATGGACAGGGGAATCAGCCCCAGCATTTT; CDR3aa: CASSQDGQGNQPQHF
j_gene: TRBJ2-1; v_gene: TRBV9; d_gene: -; abundance: -; CDR3nt: TGTGCCAGCAGCGTAGACCCAGGTCCAGGGAATGAGCAGTTCTTC; CDR3aa: CASSVDPGPGNEQFF
j_gene: TRBJ1-1; v_gene: TRBV6-5; d_gene: -; abundance: -; CDR3nt: TGTGCCAGCAGGGACATCGGGAACACTGAAGCTTTCTTT; CDR3aa: CASRDIGNTEAFF
j_gene: TRBJ2-7; v_gene: TRBV6-2/TRBV6-3; d_gene: TRBD1; abundance: once; CDR3nt: TGTGCCAGCAGTTACCAGGACAGGGGGCTCTACGAGCAGTACTTC; CDR3aa: CASSYQDRGLYEQYF
j_gene: TRBJ1-2; v_gene: TRBV18; d_gene: -; abundance: -; CDR3nt: TGTGCCAGCTCACCAACCGGGACATCTGGCTACACCTTC; CDR3aa: CASSPTGTSGYTF
j_gene: TRBJ1-3; v_gene: TRBV5-1; d_gene: -; abundance: -; CDR3nt: TGCGCCAGCAGCCCCCCGGGGACTGGAAACACCATATATTTT; CDR3aa: CASSPPGTGNTIYF
j_gene: TRBJ1-4; v_gene: TRBV18; d_gene: -; abundance: -; CDR3nt: TGTGCCAGCTCACCCGCGGGGGTTGGTGAAAAACTGTTTTTT; CDR3aa: CASSPAGVGEKLFF